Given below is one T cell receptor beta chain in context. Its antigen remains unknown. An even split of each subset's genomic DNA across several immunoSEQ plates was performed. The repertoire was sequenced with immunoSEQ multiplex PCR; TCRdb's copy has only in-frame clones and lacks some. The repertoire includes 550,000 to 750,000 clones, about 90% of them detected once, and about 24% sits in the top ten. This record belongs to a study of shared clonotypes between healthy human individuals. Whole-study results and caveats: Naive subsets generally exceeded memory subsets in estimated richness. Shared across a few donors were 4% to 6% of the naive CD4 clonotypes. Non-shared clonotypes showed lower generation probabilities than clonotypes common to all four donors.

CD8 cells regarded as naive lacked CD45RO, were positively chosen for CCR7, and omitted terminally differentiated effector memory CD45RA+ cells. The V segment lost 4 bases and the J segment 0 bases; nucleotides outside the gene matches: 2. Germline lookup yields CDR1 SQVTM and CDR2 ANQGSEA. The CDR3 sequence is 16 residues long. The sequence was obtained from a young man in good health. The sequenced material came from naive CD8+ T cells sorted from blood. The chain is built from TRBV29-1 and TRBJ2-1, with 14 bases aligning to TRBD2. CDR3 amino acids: CSVAGTSGSSYNEQFF. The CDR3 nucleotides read TGCAGCGTTGCGGGGACTAGCGGGAGCTCCTACAATGAGCAGTTCTTC.